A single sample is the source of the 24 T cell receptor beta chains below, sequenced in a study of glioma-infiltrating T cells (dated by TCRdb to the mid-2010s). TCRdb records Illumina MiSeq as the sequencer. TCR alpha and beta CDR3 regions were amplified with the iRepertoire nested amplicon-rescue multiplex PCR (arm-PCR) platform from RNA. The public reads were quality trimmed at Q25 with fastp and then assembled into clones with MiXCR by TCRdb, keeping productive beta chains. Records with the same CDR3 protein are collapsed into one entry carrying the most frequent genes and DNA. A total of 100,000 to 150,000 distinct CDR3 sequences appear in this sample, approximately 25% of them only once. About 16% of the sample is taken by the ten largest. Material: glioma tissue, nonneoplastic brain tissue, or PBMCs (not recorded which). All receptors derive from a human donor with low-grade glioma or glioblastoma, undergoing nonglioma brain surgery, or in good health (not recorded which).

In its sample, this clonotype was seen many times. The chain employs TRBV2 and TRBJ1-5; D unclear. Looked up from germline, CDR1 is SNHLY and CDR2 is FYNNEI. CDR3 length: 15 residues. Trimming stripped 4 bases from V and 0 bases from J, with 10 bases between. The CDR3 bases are TGTGCCAGCAGTGGTGGACGAATTAGCAATCAGCCCCAGCATTTT. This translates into CASSGGRISNQPQHF.

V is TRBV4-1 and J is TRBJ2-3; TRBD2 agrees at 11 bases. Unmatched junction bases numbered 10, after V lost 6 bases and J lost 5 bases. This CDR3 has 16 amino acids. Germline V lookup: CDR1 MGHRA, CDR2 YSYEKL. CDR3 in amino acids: CASRYAGTSGQDTQYF. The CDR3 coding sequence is TGCGCCAGCAGGTACGCCGGGACTAGCGGTCAAGATACGCAGTATTTT.

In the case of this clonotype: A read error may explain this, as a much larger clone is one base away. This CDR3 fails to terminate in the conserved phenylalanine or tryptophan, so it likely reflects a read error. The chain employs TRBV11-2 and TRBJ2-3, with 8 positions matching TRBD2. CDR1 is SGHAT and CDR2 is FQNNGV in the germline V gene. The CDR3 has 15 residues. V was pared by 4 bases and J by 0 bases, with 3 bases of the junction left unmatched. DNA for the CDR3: TGTGCCAGCAGCTACCCTAGCGGGAGCACAGATACGCAGTATTAT. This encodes CASSYPSGSTDTQYY.

This CDR3 is CASSQDLVAPGELFF. CDR3 coding DNA: TGCGCCAGCAGCCAAGATCTAGTGGCCCCCGGGGAGCTGTTTTTT. V is TRBV4-1 and J is TRBJ2-2; D not resolved. CDR3 length: 15 residues. CDR1 is MGHRA and CDR2 is YSYEKL in the germline V gene. The V end was cut by 0 bases, the J end by 6 bases, with 11 bases between.

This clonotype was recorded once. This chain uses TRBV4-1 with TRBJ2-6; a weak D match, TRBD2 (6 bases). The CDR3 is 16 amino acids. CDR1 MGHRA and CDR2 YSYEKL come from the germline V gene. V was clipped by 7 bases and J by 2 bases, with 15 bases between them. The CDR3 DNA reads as TGCGCCAGCATCGGGAGCCCCAGGGCTGGGGCCAACGTCCTGACTTTC. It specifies CASIGSPRAGANVLTF.

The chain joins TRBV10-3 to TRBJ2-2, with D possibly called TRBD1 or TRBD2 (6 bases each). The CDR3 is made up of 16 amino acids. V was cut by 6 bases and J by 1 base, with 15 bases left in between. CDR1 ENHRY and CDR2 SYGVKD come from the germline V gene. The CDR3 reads CAIRGRDIENTGELFF. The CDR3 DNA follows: TGTGCCATCAGGGGGCGGGACATCGAGAACACCGGGGAGCTGTTTTTT.

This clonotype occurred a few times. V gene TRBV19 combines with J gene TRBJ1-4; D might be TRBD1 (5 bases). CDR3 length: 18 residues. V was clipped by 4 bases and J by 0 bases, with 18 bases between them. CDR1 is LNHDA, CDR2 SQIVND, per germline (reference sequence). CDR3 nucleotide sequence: TGTGCCAGTAGTACACCGGGGGGGGTACGGGCAACTAATGAAAAACTGTTTTTT. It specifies CASSTPGGVRATNEKLFF. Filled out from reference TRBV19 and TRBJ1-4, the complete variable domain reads DGGITQSPKYLFRKEGQNVTLSCEQNLNHDAMYWYRQDPGQGLRLIYYSQIVNDFQKGDIAEGYSVSREKKESFPLTVTSAQKNPTAFYLCASSTPGGVRATNEKLFFGSGTQLSVL.

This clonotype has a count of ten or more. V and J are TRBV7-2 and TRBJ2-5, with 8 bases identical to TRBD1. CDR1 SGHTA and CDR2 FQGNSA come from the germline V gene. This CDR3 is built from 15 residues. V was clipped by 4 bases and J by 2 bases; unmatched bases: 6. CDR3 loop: CASSSRTGRQETQYF. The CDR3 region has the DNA TGTGCCAGCAGCTCACGGACAGGGAGGCAAGAGACCCAGTACTTC.

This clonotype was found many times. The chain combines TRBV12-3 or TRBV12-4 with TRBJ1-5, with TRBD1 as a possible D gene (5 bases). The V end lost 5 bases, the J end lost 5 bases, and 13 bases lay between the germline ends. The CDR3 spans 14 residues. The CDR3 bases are TGTGCCAGCAGTCCTTCAGGGTGGGATCAGCCCCAGCATTTT. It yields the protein CASSPSGWDQPQHF.

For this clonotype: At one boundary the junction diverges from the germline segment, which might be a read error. The CDR3 DNA follows: TGTGCCTGGACTATTCCTCCGCAAGAGACCCATTACTTC. Residues: CAWTIPPQETHYF. The chain joins TRBV30 to TRBJ2-5, with D unresolved. The germline V gene has CDR1 GTSNPN and CDR2 SVGIG (reference sequence). The CDR3 length is 13 residues.

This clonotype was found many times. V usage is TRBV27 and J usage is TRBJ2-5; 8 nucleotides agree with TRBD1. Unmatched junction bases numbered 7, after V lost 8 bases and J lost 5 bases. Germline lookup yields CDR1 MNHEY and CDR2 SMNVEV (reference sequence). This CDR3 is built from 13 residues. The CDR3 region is CASSSRGRETQYF. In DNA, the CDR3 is TGTGCCAGCTCGTCCAGGGGGCGTGAGACCCAGTACTTC.

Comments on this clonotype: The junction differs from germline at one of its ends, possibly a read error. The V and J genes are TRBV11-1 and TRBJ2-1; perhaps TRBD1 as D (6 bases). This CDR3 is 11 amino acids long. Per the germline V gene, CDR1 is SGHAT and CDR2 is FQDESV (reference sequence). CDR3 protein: CASSFGDKSIF. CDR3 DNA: TGTGCCAGCAGCTTCGGGGACAAGAGTATCTTC.

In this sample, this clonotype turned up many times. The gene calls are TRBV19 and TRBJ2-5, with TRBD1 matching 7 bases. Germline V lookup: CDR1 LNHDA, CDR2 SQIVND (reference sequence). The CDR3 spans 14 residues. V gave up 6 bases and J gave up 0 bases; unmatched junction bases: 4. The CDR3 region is CASRGQANQETQYF. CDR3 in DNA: TGTGCCAGTAGAGGACAGGCCAACCAAGAGACCCAGTACTTC.

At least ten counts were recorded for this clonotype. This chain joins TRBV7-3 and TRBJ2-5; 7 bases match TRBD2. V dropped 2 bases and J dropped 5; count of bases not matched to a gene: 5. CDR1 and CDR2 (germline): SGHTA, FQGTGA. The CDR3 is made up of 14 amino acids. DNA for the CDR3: TGTGCCAGCAGCTTATCGGGACTACGGGAGACCCAGTACTTC. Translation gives CASSLSGLRETQYF.

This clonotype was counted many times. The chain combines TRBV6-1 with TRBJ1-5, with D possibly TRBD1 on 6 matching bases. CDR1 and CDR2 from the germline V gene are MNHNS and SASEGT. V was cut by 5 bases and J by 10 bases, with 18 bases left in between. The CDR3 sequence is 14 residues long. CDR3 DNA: TGTGCCAGCAGTACACGTGAAAGGGGGAGCCCCCAGCATTTT. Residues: CASSTRERGSPQHF.

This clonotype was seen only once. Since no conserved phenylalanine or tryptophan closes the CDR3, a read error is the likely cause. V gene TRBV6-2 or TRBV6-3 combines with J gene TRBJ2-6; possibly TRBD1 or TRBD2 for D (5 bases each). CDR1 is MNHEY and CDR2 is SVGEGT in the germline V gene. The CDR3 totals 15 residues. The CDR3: CASIGLTAGAKVLTL. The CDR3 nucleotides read TGTGCCAGCATTGGATTGACGGCCGGGGCCAAAGTCCTGACTTTG.

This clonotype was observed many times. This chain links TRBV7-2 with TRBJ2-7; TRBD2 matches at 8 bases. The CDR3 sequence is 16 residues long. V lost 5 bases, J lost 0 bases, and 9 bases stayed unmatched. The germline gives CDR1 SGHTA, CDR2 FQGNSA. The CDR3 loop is CASSPDGRGLSYEQYF. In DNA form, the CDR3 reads TGTGCCAGCAGCCCGGACGGGAGGGGCCTCTCCTACGAGCAGTACTTC.

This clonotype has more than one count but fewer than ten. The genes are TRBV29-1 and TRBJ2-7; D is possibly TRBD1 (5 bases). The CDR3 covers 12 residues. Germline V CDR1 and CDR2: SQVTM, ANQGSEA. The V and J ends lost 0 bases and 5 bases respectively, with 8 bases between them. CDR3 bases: TGCAGCGTTGAAGAAGGCAGGGACGAGCAGTACTTC. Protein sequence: CSVEEGRDEQYF.

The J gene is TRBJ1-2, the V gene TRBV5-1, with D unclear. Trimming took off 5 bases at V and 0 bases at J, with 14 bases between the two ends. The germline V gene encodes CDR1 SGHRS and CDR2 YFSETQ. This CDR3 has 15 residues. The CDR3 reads CASRLGPEANYGYTF. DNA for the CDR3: TGCGCCAGCAGACTCGGACCTGAAGCTAACTATGGCTACACCTTC.

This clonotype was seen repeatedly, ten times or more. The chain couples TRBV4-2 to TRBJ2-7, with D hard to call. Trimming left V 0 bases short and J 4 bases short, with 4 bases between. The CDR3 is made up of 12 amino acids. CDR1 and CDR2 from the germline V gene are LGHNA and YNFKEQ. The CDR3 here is CASSQESYEQYF. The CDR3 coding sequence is TGTGCCAGCAGCCAAGAGAGTTACGAGCAGTACTTC.

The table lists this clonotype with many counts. The CDR3 nucleotides are TGCAGCGTTGATCCAGGGAACTACGAGCAGTACTTC. This gives the protein CSVDPGNYEQYF. This chain joins TRBV29-1 and TRBJ2-7; D might be TRBD1 (5 bases). Trimming shortened V by 3 bases and J by 3 bases, and 9 bases separated the two germline ends. The germline CDR1 and CDR2 sequences are SQVTM and ANQGSEA. This CDR3 has 12 amino acids.

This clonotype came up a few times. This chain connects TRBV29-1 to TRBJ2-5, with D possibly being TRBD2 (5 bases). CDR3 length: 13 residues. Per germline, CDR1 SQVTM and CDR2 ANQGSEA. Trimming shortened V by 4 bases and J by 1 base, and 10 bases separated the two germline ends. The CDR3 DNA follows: TGCAGCGTTGGCGGGCGCCCCCAAGAGACCCAGTACTTC. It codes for CSVGGRPQETQYF.

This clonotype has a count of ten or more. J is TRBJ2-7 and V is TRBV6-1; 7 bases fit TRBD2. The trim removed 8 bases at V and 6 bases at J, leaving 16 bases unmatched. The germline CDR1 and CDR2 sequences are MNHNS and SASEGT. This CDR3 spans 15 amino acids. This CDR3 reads CASCPIGTIPTEQYF. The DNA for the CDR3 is TGTGCCAGCTGCCCGATAGGGACTATCCCTACCGAGCAGTACTTC.

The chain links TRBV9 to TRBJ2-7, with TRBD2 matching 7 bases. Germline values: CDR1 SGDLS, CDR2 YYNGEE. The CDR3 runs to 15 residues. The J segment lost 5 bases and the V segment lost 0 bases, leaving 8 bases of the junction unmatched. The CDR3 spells CASSVVGEGPNEQYF. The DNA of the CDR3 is TGTGCCAGCAGCGTAGTGGGGGAGGGCCCTAACGAGCAGTACTTC.